These T cell receptor beta chains were read from a single sample in a study of OX40 agonist ivuxolimab in advanced cancers. Data came from immunoSEQ multiplex PCR; TCRdb stores just in-frame clones and leaves some out. The sample records approximately 76,000 clones, roughly 88% being singletons. The sample was CD4+ or CD8+ T cells sorted from blood, taken in a trial of the OX40 agonist ivuxolimab. These receptors were collected from an adult with an advanced solid tumor such as melanoma, head and neck, liver or kidney cancer. CDR3s leave out the opening cysteine and the closing phenylalanine or tryptophan. The order of the fields is V gene, J gene, CDR3 protein.

TRBV7-9	TRBJ2-5	ASSLPDGTQY
TRBV7-1	TRBJ1-2	ASTPSPNNYGYT
TRBV6-5	TRBJ1-1	ASTTGTANTEAF
TRBV28	TRBJ2-7	ASSLSGTGEVEQY
TRBV28	TRBJ2-3	ASSPASGYTDTQY
TRBV19	TRBJ1-1	ASKYRGETEAF
TRBV18	TRBJ2-4	ASSPNSGLAGENIQY
TRBV10-3	TRBJ2-7	AIREKGTYEQY
TRBV19	TRBJ1-1	ASSIVGQVNTEAF
TRBV28	TRBJ2-7	ASRPGQASYEQY
TRBV30	TRBJ1-2	AWSRTPASNYGYT
TRBV7-2	TRBJ2-5	ASSLGVHQETQY
TRBV2	TRBJ1-6	ASSEDRGGSSPLH
TRBV4-1	TRBJ2-3	ASSQDAPGDHRFQY
TRBV7-9	TRBJ1-4	ASSRQGGEKLF
TRBV7-2	TRBJ1-1	ASRGNTEAF
TRBV28	TRBJ1-5	ASSFVTVNQPQH
TRBV6-6	TRBJ1-5	ASSYRYSNQPQH
TRBV7-2	TRBJ1-5	ASNRQNQPQH
TRBV7-6	TRBJ2-5	ASSAGRQGLKETQY
TRBV29-1	TRBJ2-3	STSGTTTDTQY
TRBV19	TRBJ2-5	ASSIASGRPETQY
TRBV7-3	TRBJ1-4	ASSLTLRDRGEPTNEKLF
TRBV5-3	TRBJ2-7	ARSIRTSGRDEQY
TRBV15	TRBJ2-3	ATSGSPPFRGTDTQY
TRBV18	TRBJ1-2	ASSLVNRDYGYT
TRBV6-6	TRBJ1-5	ASSRGGSNQPQH
TRBV7-8	TRBJ2-5	ASSFSGAETQY
TRBV4-3	TRBJ2-1	ASSQDVIGTSGTNEQF
TRBV28	TRBJ1-3	ASSPGDRDSGNTIY
TRBV11-2	TRBJ2-2	ASSSRRGPRELF